The T cell receptor (beta chain) under discussion was sequenced for a study of technical replicates of blood from four donors. Repertoires were generated with immunoSEQ multiplex PCR, while TCRdb's copy carries only in-frame clones and drops some. This repertoire shows roughly 80,000 clones, approximately 94% found once; its top ten account for under 0.4%. The sequencing input was T cells isolated from PBMCs. The clonotype was recovered from a human donor in good health.

CDR3 sequence: CASSYTGQGTDTQYF. The CDR3 coding sequence is TGTGCCAGCAGTTACACGGGACAGGGCACAGATACGCAGTATTTT. V and J are TRBV27 and TRBJ2-3; 8 nucleotides match TRBD1. Germline V gene lookup returns CDR1 MNHEY and CDR2 SMNVEV (reference sequence). Trimming removed 4 bases from V and 1 base from J; junction bases left unmatched: 4. CDR3 length: 15 residues.